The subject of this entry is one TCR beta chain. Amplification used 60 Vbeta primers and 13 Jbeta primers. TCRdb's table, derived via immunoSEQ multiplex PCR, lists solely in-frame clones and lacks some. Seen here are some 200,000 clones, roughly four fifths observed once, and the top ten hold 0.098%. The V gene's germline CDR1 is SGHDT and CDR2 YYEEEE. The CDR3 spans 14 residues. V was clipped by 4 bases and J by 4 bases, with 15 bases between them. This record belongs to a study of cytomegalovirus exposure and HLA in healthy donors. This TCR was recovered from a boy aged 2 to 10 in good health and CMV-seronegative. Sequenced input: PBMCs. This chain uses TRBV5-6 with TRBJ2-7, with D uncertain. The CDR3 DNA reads TGTGCCAGCAGCCGAAAAATACGGGTATACGAGCAGTACTTC. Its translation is CASSRKIRVYEQYF. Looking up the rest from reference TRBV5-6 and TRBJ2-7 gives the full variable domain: DAGVTQSPTHLIKTRGQQVTLRCSPKSGHDTVSWYQQALGQGPQFIFQYYEEEERQRGNFPDRFSGHQFPNYSSELNVNALLLGDSALYLCASSRKIRVYEQYFGPGTRLTVT.